Included here is one T cell receptor (beta chain) sequence, with context. RNA transcripts were the template for amplifying TCR beta CDR3 regions. Carried out on the TCR CDR3, a first-round RT-PCR used the HTBI primer set. TCRdb re-derived calls from the multiplex PCR reads in MiXCR, one entry per CDR3 protein. The sample consists of a few hundred thousand distinct CDR3 sequences, roughly an eighth of them appearing once. The sample originates from a study of T cells in Graves' hyperthyroidism and ophthalmopathy. The CDR3 consists of 18 residues. Germline-derived CDR1 and CDR2 are MDHEN and SYDVKM. V lost 6 bases and J lost 0, with 21 bases in between.

The chain carries TRBV28 and TRBJ1-5, with D possibly being TRBD1 (6 bases). The receptor comes from a woman between 18 and 29 years old with Graves' hyperthyroidism. The material sequenced was blood. Here the CDR3 reads CASREPSGGLYSNQPQHF. CDR3 bases: TGTGCCAGCAGAGAACCTTCCGGGGGCCTCTATAGCAATCAGCCCCAGCATTTT.